The present entry profiles one T cell receptor (beta chain) with its context. The source of the sample is a study of control samples from healthy donors and cancer patients. The V segment lost 6 bases and the J segment 4 bases; nucleotides outside the gene matches: 5. The CDR3 has 12 residues. The germline CDR1 and CDR2 sequences are SQVTM and ANQGSEA. Profiled with immunoSEQ multiplex PCR; TCRdb holds only in-frame clones, not every one. The data contain under 65,000 clones, 65% to 90% of them singletons. This receptor was obtained from a woman aged 45 to 65 with lung cancer. The sample comprised PBMCs. This sequence joins TRBV29-1 and TRBJ1-2; 7 nucleotides match TRBD1. The DNA for the CDR3 is TGCAGCGTCCGACAGGGAAGCTATGGCTACACCTTC. Translating gives CSVRQGSYGYTF.